Listed here are 5 T cell receptor beta chains from one sample, sequenced in a study of blood T cell repertoires in COVID-19. Profiled with immunoSEQ multiplex PCR; TCRdb holds only in-frame clones, not every one. This sample yields about 340,000 clones, of which 85% to 90% are seen a single time; about 7% belongs to the top ten. The material sequenced was peripheral blood. The receptors stem from a woman aged 70-85 years with COVID-19, enrolled during active disease.

There are a few counts of this clone. The chain combines TRBV5-1 with TRBJ2-3; a possible D gene is TRBD2 (5 bases). V gave up 2 bases and J gave up 0 bases, with 7 bases separating them. This CDR3 is 14 amino acids long. Germline CDR1 and CDR2: SGHRS and YFSETQ. The CDR3 region is CASSFGVSTDTQYF. CDR3 in DNA: TGCGCCAGCAGCTTCGGGGTTAGCACAGATACGCAGTATTTT.

The chain carries TRBV15 and TRBJ2-1; the D gene is possibly TRBD1 (5 bases). The germline CDR1 and CDR2 sequences are LNHNV and YYDKDF (reference sequence). The CDR3 length is 14 residues. V lost 1 base and J lost 5, with 9 bases in between. In DNA, the CDR3 is TGTGCCACCAGCAGAGGACAGAGCCACAATGAGCAGTTCTTC. Its protein product is CATSRGQSHNEQFF. The full variable domain, rest sourced from reference TRBV15 and TRBJ2-1, is DAMVIQNPRYQVTQFGKPVTLSCSQTLNHNVMYWYQQKSSQAPKLLFHYYDKDFNNEADTPDNFQSRRPNTSFCFLDIRSPGLGDTAMYLCATSRGQSHNEQFFGPGTRLTVL.

This chain links TRBV2 with TRBJ1-2; D not certain. Trimming took 7 bases from V and 4 from J, leaving 4 bases between them. The V gene's germline CDR1 is SNHLY and CDR2 FYNNEI. The CDR3 sequence is 10 residues long. CDR3: CASNIYGYTF. The DNA of the CDR3 is TGTGCCAGCAATATCTATGGCTACACCTTC. The variable domain in full, completed from reference TRBV2 and TRBJ1-2, reads EPEVTQTPSHQVTQMGQEVILRCVPISNHLYFYWYRQILGQKVEFLVSFYNNEISEKSEIFDDQFSVERPDGSNFTLKIRSTKLEDSAMYFCASNIYGYTFGSGTRLTVV.

The genes are TRBV24-1 and TRBJ1-5, with 9 nucleotides matching TRBD1. The germline V gene encodes CDR1 KGHDR and CDR2 SFDVKD. The CDR3 consists of 12 residues. Trimming at V came to 9 bases and at J to 7 bases, leaving 3 bases not matched to a gene. The CDR3 coding sequence is TGTGCCACCGGACAGGGGACCCAGCCCCAGCATTTT. Translation gives CATGQGTQPQHF.

The chain employs TRBV19 and TRBJ2-1, with D perhaps TRBD2 (6 bases). Trimming cost V 3 bases and J 4 bases, with 16 bases left between them. The V gene's germline CDR1 is LNHDA and CDR2 SQIVND (reference sequence). This CDR3 is 16 amino acids long. The CDR3 DNA reads TGTGCCAGTAGTATCGCTCCGGGGGAGCTATACAATGAGCAGTTCTTC. Encoded protein: CASSIAPGELYNEQFF.